This T cell receptor (beta chain) was identified during a study of beta chain features in type 1 diabetes. Across the whole study: Cell yields, age and gender were similar between patients and healthy donors.

About this clone itself: Its antigen is unknown.

Sequenced material consisted of expressed TCRB transcripts (all of the isolated RNA was reverse transcribed). Sequenced naive, central memory and regulatory T cell samples produced an average of about 3.57 million reads. Generated by immunoSEQ multiplex PCR, the TCRdb table keeps only in-frame clones and is missing some. The sample consists of over 120,000 clones, about 10% of them appearing once. V lost 5 bases and J lost 0; bases outside the gene matches: 9. The CDR3 extends over 17 amino acids. Per germline, CDR1 SGHAT and CDR2 FQNNGV. Whole-study results and caveats: Researchers reported that naive, central memory and Treg TCRB repertoires appeared more similar in patients than in healthy donors.

The receptor was isolated from a man aged 18 to 29 in good health. The chain has TRBV11-2 and TRBJ2-2; 7 bases agree with TRBD2. Sequenced: naive CD4+ T cells from blood. The CDR3 DNA reads TGTGCCAGCAGCCCTCCCCGCGGGGGAGCGAACACCGGGGAGCTGTTTTTT. Protein: CASSPPRGGANTGELFF.